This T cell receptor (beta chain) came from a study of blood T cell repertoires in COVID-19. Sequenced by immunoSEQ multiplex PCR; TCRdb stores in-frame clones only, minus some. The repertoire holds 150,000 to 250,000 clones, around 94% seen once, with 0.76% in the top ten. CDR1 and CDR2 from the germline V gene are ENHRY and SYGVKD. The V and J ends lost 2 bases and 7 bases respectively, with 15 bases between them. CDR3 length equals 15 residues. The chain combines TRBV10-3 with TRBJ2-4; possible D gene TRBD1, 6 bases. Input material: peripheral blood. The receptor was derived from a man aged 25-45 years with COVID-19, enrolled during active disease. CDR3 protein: CAISEEQGRSNIQYF. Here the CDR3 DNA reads TGTGCCATCAGTGAGGAACAGGGAAGATCCAACATTCAGTACTTC.